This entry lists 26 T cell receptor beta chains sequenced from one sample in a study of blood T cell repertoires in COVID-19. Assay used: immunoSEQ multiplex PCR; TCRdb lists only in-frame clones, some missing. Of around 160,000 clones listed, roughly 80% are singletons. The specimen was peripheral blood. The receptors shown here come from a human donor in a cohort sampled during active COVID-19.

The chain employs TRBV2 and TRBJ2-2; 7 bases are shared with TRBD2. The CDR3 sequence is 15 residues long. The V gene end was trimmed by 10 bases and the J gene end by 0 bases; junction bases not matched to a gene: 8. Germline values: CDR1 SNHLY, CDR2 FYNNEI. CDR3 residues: CATMGLPANTGELFF. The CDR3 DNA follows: TGTGCCACCATGGGACTACCCGCGAACACCGGGGAGCTGTTTTTT.

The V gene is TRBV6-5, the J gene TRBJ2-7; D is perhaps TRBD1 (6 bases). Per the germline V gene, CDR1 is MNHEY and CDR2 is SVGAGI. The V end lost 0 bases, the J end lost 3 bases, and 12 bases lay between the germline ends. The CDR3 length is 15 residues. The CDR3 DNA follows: TGTGCCAGCAGTTACTCTGGGCAGGGGCACTACGAGCAGTACTTC. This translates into CASSYSGQGHYEQYF.

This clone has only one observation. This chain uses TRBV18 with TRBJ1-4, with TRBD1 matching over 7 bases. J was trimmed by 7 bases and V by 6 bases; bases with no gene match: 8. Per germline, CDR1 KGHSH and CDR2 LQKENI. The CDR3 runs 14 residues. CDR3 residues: CASSPTGRGEKLFF. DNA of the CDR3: TGTGCCAGCTCGCCGACAGGGCGGGGTGAAAAACTGTTTTTT. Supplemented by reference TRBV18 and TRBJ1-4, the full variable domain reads NAGVMQNPRHLVRRRGQEARLRCSPMKGHSHVYWYRQLPEEGLKFMVYLQKENIIDESGMPKERFSAEFPKEGPSILRIQQVVRGDSAAYFCASSPTGRGEKLFFGSGTQLSVL.

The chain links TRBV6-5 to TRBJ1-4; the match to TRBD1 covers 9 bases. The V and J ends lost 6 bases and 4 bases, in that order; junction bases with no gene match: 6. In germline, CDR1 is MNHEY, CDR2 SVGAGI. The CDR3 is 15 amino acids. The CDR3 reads CASRSPTGGNEKLFF. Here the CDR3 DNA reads TGTGCCAGCAGATCCCCGACAGGGGGTAATGAAAAACTGTTTTTT.

The CDR3 region has the DNA TGTGCCATCAGAGGACAGGGACCCTATGGCTACACCTTC. Its protein is CAIRGQGPYGYTF. J is TRBJ1-2 and V is TRBV10-3; 8 positions agree with TRBD1. The germline V gene has CDR1 ENHRY and CDR2 SYGVKD. V was clipped by 6 bases and J by 4 bases; unmatched bases: 4. The CDR3 loop spans 13 amino acids.

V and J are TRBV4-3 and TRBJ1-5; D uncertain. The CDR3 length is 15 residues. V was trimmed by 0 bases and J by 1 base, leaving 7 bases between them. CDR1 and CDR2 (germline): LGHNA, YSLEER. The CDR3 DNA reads TGCGCCAGCAGCCAAGAAGCCAGGAGCAATCAGCCCCAGCATTTT. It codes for CASSQEARSNQPQHF.

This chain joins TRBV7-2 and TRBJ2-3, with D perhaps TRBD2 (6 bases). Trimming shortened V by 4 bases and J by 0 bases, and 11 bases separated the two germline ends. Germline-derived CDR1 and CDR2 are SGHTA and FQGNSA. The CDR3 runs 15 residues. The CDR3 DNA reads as TGTGCCAGCAGCTACACCGGGACTAGCACAGATACGCAGTATTTT. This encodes CASSYTGTSTDTQYF.

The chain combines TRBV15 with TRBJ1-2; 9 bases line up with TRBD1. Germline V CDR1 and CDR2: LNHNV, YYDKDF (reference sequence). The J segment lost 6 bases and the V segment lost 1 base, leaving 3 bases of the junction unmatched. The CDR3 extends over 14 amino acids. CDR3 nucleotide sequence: TGTGCCACCAGCAGAGTAACAGGGGGCCATGGCTACACCTTC. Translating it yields CATSRVTGGHGYTF.

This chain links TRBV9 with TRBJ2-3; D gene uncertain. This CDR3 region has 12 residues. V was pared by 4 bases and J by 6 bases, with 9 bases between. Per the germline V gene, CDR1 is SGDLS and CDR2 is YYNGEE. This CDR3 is CASSPLADTQYF. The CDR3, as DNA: TGTGCCAGCAGCCCCCTCGCGGATACGCAGTATTTT.

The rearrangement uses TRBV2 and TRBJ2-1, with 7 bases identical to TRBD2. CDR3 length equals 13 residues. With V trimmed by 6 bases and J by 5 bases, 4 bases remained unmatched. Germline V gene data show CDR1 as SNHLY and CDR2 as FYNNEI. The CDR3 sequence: CASRPGLNNEQFF. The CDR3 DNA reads TGTGCCAGCAGGCCGGGACTAAACAATGAGCAGTTCTTC.

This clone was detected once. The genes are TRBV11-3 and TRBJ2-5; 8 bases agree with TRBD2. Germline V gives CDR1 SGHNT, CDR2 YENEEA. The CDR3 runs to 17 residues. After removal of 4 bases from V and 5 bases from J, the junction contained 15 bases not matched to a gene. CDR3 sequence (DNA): TGTGCCAGCAGCTCCCCCCGGGGGGGCCCACTCGGGGAGACCCAGTACTTC. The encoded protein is CASSSPRGGPLGETQYF.

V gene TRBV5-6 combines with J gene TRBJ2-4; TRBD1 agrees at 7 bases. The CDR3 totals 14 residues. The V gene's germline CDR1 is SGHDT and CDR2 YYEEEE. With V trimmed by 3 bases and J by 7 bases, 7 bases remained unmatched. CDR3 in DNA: TGTGCCAGCAGCTACCGACAGGGTTGGAACATTCAGTACTTC. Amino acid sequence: CASSYRQGWNIQYF. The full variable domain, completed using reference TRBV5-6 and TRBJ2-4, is DAGVTQSPTHLIKTRGQQVTLRCSPKSGHDTVSWYQQALGQGPQFIFQYYEEEERQRGNFPDRFSGHQFPNYSSELNVNALLLGDSALYLCASSYRQGWNIQYFGAGTRLSVL.

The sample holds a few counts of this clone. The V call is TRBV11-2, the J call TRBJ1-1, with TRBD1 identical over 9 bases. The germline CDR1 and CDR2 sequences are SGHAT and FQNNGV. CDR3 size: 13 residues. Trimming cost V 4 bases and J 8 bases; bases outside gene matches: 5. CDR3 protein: CASSWDRAREAFF. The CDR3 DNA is TGTGCCAGCAGCTGGGACAGGGCCAGGGAAGCTTTCTTT. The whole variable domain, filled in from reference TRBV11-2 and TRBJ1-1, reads EAGVAQSPRYKIIEKRQSVAFWCNPISGHATLYWYQQILGQGPKLLIQFQNNGVVDDSQLPKDRFSAERLKGVDSTLKIQPAKLEDSAVYLCASSWDRAREAFFGQGTRLTVV.

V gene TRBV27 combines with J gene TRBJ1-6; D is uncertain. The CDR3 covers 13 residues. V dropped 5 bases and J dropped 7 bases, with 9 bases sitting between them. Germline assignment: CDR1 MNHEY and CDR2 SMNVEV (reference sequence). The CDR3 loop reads CASSVTANSPLHF. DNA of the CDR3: TGTGCCAGCAGTGTTACAGCAAATTCACCCCTCCACTTT.

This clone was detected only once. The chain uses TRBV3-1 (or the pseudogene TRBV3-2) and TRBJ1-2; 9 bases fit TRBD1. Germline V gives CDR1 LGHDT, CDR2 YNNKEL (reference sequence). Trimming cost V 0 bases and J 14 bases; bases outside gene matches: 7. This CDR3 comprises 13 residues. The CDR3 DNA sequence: TGTGCCAGCAGCCAAGAGGGACAGGGAAAAAAAACCTTC. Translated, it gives CASSQEGQGKKTF.

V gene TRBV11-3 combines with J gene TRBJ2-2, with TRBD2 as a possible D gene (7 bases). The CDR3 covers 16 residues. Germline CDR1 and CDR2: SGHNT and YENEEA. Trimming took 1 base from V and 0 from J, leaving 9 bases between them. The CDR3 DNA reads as TGTGCCAGCAGCTTAGCGGGGGGCGCGAACACCGGGGAGCTGTTTTTT. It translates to CASSLAGGANTGELFF.

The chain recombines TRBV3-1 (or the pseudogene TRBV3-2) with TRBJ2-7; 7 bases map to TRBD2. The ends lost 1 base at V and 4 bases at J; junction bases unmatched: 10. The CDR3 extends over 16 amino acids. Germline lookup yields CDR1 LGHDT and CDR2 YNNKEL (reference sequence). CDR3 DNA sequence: TGTGCCAGCAGCCAAGGAAGGGTAGCGGGCCTTTACGAGCAGTACTTC. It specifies CASSQGRVAGLYEQYF.

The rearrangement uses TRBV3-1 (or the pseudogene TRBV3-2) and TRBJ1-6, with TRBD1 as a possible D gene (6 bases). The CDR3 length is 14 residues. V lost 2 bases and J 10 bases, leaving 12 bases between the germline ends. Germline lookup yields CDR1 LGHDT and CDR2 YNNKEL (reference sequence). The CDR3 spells CASSQLQGRSPLHF. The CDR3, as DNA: TGTGCCAGCAGCCAATTACAGGGACGGTCACCCCTCCACTTT.

The CDR3 region has the DNA TGTGCCAGTAGTACCCAGGGGGCTTGGAACACTGAAGCTTTCTTT. It yields the protein CASSTQGAWNTEAFF. This rearrangement joins TRBV19 to TRBJ1-1; 8 nucleotides align to TRBD1. Trimming cost V 4 bases and J 1 base; bases outside gene matches: 5. Germline V CDR1 and CDR2: LNHDA, SQIVND (reference sequence). The CDR3 extends over 15 amino acids. The full variable domain, with the rest looked up from reference TRBV19 and TRBJ1-1, is DGGITQSPKYLFRKEGQNVTLSCEQNLNHDAMYWYRQDPGQGLRLIYYSQIVNDFQKGDIAEGYSVSREKKESFPLTVTSAQKNPTAFYLCASSTQGAWNTEAFFGQGTRLTVV.

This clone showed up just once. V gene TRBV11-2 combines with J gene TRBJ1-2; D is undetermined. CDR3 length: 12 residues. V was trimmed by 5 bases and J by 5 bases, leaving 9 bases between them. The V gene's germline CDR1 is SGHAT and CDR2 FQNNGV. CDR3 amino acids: CASSPEGYGYTF. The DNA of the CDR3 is TGTGCCAGCAGCCCCGAGGGTTATGGCTACACCTTC.

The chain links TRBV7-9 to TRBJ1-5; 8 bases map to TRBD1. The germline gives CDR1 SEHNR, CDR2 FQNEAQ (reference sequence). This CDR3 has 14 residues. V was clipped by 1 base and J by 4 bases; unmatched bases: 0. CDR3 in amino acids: CASSLGTGNQPQHF. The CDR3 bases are TGTGCCAGCAGCTTAGGGACAGGGAATCAGCCCCAGCATTTT. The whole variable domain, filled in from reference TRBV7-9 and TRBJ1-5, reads DTGVSQNPRHKITKRGQNVTFRCDPISEHNRLYWYRQTLGQGPEFLTYFQNEAQLEKSRLLSDRFSAERPKGSFSTLEIQRTEQGDSAMYLCASSLGTGNQPQHFGDGTRLSIL.

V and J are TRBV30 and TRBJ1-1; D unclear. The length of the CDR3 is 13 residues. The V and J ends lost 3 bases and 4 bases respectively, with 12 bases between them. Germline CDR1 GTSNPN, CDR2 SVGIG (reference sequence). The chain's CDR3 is CAWSVTGSTEAFF. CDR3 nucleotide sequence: TGTGCCTGGAGCGTTACGGGGAGCACTGAAGCTTTCTTT. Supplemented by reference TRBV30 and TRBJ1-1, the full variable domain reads SQTIHQWPATLVQPVGSPLSLECTVEGTSNPNLYWYRQAAGRGLQLLFYSVGIGQISSEVPQNLSASRPQDRQFILSSKKLLLSDSGFYLCAWSVTGSTEAFFGQGTRLTVV.

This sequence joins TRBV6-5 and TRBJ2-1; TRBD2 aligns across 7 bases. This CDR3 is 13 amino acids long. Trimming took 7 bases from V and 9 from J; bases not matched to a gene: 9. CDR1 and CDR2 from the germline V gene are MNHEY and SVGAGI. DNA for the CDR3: TGTGCCAGCATCCCTGGTTGGGAGGGTGAGCAGTTCTTC. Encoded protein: CASIPGWEGEQFF.

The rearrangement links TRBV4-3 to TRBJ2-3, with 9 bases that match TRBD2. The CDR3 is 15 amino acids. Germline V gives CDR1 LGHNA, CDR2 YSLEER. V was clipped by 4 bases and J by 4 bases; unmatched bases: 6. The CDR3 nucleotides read TGCGCCAGCAGCCGGAGTAGCGGGGGACCAGATACGCAGTATTTT. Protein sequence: CASSRSSGGPDTQYF.

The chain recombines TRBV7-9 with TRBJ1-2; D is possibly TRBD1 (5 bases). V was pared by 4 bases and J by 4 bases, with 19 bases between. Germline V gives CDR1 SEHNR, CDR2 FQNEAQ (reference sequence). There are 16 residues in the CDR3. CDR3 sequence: CASSSPSLGLSYGYTF. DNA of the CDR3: TGTGCCAGCAGCTCCCCCAGTTTGGGGCTTAGCTATGGCTACACCTTC.

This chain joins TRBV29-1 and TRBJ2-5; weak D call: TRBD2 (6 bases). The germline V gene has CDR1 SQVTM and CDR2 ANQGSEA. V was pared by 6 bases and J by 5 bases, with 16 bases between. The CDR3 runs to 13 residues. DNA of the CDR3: TGCAGCGTCAGCCGGGCCGGAGGGGAGACCCAGTACTTC. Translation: CSVSRAGGETQYF. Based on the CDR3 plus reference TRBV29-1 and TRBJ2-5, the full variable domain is SAVISQKPSRDICQRGTSLTIQCQVDSQVTMMFWYRQQPGQSLTLIATANQGSEATYESGFVIDKFPISRPNLTFSTLTVSNMSPEDSSIYLCSVSRAGGETQYFGPGTRLLVL.